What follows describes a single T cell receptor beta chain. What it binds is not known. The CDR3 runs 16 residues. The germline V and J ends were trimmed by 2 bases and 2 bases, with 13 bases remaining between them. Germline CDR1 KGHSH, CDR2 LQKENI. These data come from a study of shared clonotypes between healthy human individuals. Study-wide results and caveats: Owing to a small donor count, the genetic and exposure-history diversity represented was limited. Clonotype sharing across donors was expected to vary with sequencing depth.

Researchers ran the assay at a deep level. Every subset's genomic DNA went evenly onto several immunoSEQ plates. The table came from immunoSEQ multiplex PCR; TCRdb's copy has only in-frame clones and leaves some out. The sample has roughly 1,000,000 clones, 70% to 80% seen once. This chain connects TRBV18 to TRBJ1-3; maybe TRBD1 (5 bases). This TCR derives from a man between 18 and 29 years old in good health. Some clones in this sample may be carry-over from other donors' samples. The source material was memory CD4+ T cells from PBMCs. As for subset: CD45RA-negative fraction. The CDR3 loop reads CASSPEAGRAGNTIYF. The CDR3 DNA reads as TGTGCCAGCTCACCAGAGGCAGGGCGGGCTGGAAACACCATATATTTT.